This passage covers 27 T cell receptor beta chains from one sample sequenced in a study of blood T cell repertoires in COVID-19. This table comes from immunoSEQ multiplex PCR, and its TCRdb copy is limited to in-frame clones, with some not included. The table shows 450,000 or so clones, with 90% occurring only once. Sample: PBMCs or T cells enriched from blood (not recorded which). The receptors derive from a young man who had recovered from COVID-19.

This clone was detected only once. V usage is TRBV5-1 and J usage is TRBJ2-7; TRBD1 matches at 8 bases. V gave up 8 bases and J gave up 7 bases; unmatched junction bases: 8. The CDR3 totals 12 residues. Germline V gene lookup returns CDR1 SGHRS and CDR2 YFSETQ. CDR3 in DNA: TGCGCCAGTTCGACAGGGGAAGGAGAGCAGTACTTC. It codes for CASSTGEGEQYF. Based on the CDR3 plus reference TRBV5-1 and TRBJ2-7, the full variable domain is KAGVTQTPRYLIKTRGQQVTLSCSPISGHRSVSWYQQTPGQGLQFLFEYFSETQRNKGNFPGRFSGRQFSNSRSEMNVSTLELGDSALYLCASSTGEGEQYFGPGTRLTVT.

V is TRBV10-3 and J is TRBJ2-3; TRBD2 agrees at 11 bases. Trimming cost V 2 bases and J 4 bases; bases outside gene matches: 5. This CDR3 comprises 16 residues. Germline V gene data show CDR1 as ENHRY and CDR2 as SYGVKD. CDR3 in amino acids: CAISEPTSGIADTQYF. For the CDR3, the DNA is TGTGCCATCAGTGAGCCGACTAGCGGGATAGCAGATACGCAGTATTTT.

The chain combines TRBV25-1 with TRBJ2-1, with D possibly TRBD1 on 6 matching bases. V was shortened by 2 bases and J by 0 bases, with 11 bases between the two germline ends. Germline V CDR1 and CDR2: MGHDK, SYGVNS. The CDR3 length is 16 residues. This CDR3 reads CASSEGQRPSYNEQFF. DNA for the CDR3: TGTGCCAGCAGTGAAGGACAGAGACCCTCCTACAATGAGCAGTTCTTC.

The chain links TRBV7-3 to TRBJ2-5, with D possibly matching TRBD1 (6 bases). The CDR3 consists of 13 residues. Trimming removed 4 bases from V and 3 bases from J, with 9 bases in between. Germline lookup yields CDR1 SGHTA and CDR2 FQGTGA. CDR3 loop: CASSSGVEETQYF. The CDR3 DNA reads TGTGCCAGCAGCTCAGGGGTTGAAGAGACCCAGTACTTC.

This rearrangement joins TRBV3-1 (or the pseudogene TRBV3-2) to TRBJ1-6; D call uncertain. The CDR3 contains 16 residues. The germline V and J ends were trimmed by 1 base and 0 bases, with 7 bases remaining between them. CDR1 LGHDT and CDR2 YNNKEL come from the germline V gene (reference sequence). DNA of the CDR3: TGTGCCAGCAGCCAAGCAGAAAGCTCCTATAATTCACCCCTCCACTTT. Amino acids: CASSQAESSYNSPLHF.

The chain links TRBV7-2 to TRBJ1-1; 8 bases match TRBD1. Trimming at V came to 5 bases and at J to 7 bases, leaving 15 bases not matched to a gene. Germline loops: CDR1 SGHTA, CDR2 FQGNSA. The CDR3 runs 16 residues. The CDR3 sequence: CASSQQPGTGVYEAFF. The CDR3 DNA reads TGTGCCAGCAGCCAACAACCCGGGACAGGCGTTTATGAAGCTTTCTTT.

This clone has only a few counts. CDR3 region: CASSLFYQGNTEAFF. CDR3 coding DNA: TGTGCCAGCAGTTTGTTTTACCAGGGGAACACTGAAGCTTTCTTT. This sequence joins TRBV27 and TRBJ1-1; tentatively, D is TRBD1 (5 bases). Germline assignment: CDR1 MNHEY and CDR2 SMNVEV (reference sequence). The CDR3 extends over 15 amino acids. Trimming shortened V by 3 bases and J by 1 base, and 12 bases separated the two germline ends.

J is TRBJ1-2 and V is TRBV6-5; the D is unclear. CDR1 and CDR2 from the germline V gene are MNHEY and SVGAGI. The CDR3 sequence is 14 residues long. The ends were cut back, 6 bases at V and 6 bases at J, with 17 bases in the middle. CDR3 residues: CASSRGFVVDGYTF. The CDR3 DNA sequence: TGTGCCAGCAGCCGAGGCTTTGTGGTGGATGGCTACACCTTC.

The rearrangement links TRBV21-1 to TRBJ1-5; the table's D call, TRBD1, was not checked against the DNA. TRBV21-1 is flagged as a pseudogene. The CDR3 consists of 14 residues. The CDR3 protein is CASSKTRVQQPQHF. CDR3 coding DNA: TGTGCCAGCAGCAAGACCAGGGTGCAGCAGCCCCAGCATTTT.

The rearrangement uses TRBV18 and TRBJ1-5; 10 bases are a match to TRBD1. Trimming cost V 3 bases and J 2 bases; bases outside gene matches: 10. The CDR3 is 18 amino acids. Germline V CDR1 and CDR2: KGHSH, LQKENI. CDR3 in amino acids: CASSPTGGVGKGNQPQHF. CDR3 sequence (DNA): TGTGCCAGCTCACCGACAGGGGGCGTTGGGAAAGGCAATCAGCCCCAGCATTTT.

The gene calls are TRBV6-1 and TRBJ1-5; possibly TRBD1 for D (6 bases). Germline lookup yields CDR1 MNHNS and CDR2 SASEGT. V lost 0 bases to trimming and J lost 1 base, with 13 bases between them. The CDR3 consists of 17 residues. CDR3 sequence (DNA): TGTGCCAGCAGTGAAGCTAAGGGGGTTGCCAGCAATCAGCCCCAGCATTTT. This codes for CASSEAKGVASNQPQHF.

The chain links TRBV4-1 to TRBJ2-5, with D possibly being TRBD2 (6 bases). The germline gives CDR1 MGHRA, CDR2 YSYEKL. The CDR3 covers 15 residues. The V gene lost 1 base and the J gene lost 4 bases, with 13 bases spanning the gap. Here the CDR3 reads CASSQVRDSAETQYF. For the CDR3, the DNA is TGCGCCAGCAGCCAAGTGCGGGATAGCGCAGAGACCCAGTACTTC.

This chain uses TRBV7-2 with TRBJ1-1; perhaps TRBD1 as D (5 bases). CDR1 and CDR2 (germline): SGHTA, FQGNSA. The ends were cut back, 5 bases at V and 4 bases at J, with 26 bases in the middle. The CDR3 is made up of 18 amino acids. The DNA for the CDR3 is TGTGCCAGCAGCCTTACCTTCGCGGGGACCTCCGGCGGCACTGAAGCTTTCTTT. Residues: CASSLTFAGTSGGTEAFF.

The genes are TRBV5-8 and TRBJ2-2; 7 positions agree with TRBD2. This CDR3 spans 16 amino acids. The V gene end was trimmed by 3 bases and the J gene end by 0 bases; junction bases not matched to a gene: 5. CDR1 and CDR2 (germline): SGHTS, YDEGEE. CDR3 protein: CASSWARGANTGELFF. CDR3 DNA: TGTGCCAGCAGCTGGGCTCGGGGGGCGAACACCGGGGAGCTGTTTTTT. Looking up the rest from reference TRBV5-8 and TRBJ2-2 gives the full variable domain: EAGVTQSPTHLIKTRGQQATLRCSPISGHTSVYWYQQALGLGLQFLLWYDEGEERNRGNFPPRFSGRQFPNYSSELNVNALELEDSALYLCASSWARGANTGELFFGEGSRLTVL.

The chain uses TRBV5-1 and TRBJ1-3, with TRBD1 matching over 11 bases. The CDR3 spans 19 residues. Looked up from germline, CDR1 is SGHRS and CDR2 is YFSETQ. Trimming at V came to 4 bases and at J to 1 base, leaving 13 bases not matched to a gene. The CDR3, as DNA: TGCGCCAGCAGCCCCCTGAGTCCGGGACAGGGGGGGTCTGGAAACACCATATATTTT. Translating gives CASSPLSPGQGGSGNTIYF.

V is TRBV3-1 (or the pseudogene TRBV3-2) and J is TRBJ2-5; 11 nucleotides line up with TRBD2. J gave up 0 bases and V 3 bases, and 9 bases lay outside the gene matches. Germline loops: CDR1 LGHDT, CDR2 YNNKEL (reference sequence). The CDR3 has 18 amino acids. The CDR3 spells CASSHRRKGLADQETQYF. In DNA form, the CDR3 reads TGTGCCAGCAGCCACCGGAGAAAGGGACTAGCGGACCAAGAGACCCAGTACTTC.

The V and J genes are TRBV5-4 and TRBJ2-7; D ambiguous. V shed 5 bases and J shed 3 bases, with 24 bases lying between them. Germline values: CDR1 SGHNT, CDR2 YYREEE (reference sequence). The CDR3 runs to 17 residues. The CDR3 nucleotides read TGTGCCAGCAGTCGAGGCGCCCAGCGACCAGACGGCTACGAGCAGTACTTC. This gives the protein CASSRGAQRPDGYEQYF.

This sequence joins TRBV4-2 and TRBJ2-7, with a possible D match to TRBD2 (6 bases). V was trimmed by 1 base and J by 5 bases, leaving 12 bases between them. CDR1 LGHNA and CDR2 YNFKEQ come from the germline V gene. This CDR3 region has 14 residues. The CDR3 DNA is TGTGCCAGCAGCCAAGGCCCGGGCGGGGACGAGCAGTACTTC. Amino acids: CASSQGPGGDEQYF.

The V and J genes are TRBV19 and TRBJ1-1, with 7 nucleotides matching TRBD1. CDR3 length equals 16 residues. Trimming cost V 7 bases and J 0 bases; bases outside gene matches: 11. CDR1 and CDR2 (germline): LNHDA, SQIVND (reference sequence). As DNA, the CDR3 is TGTGCCAGTACCCCCGACAGGGTATGGGTGAACACTGAAGCTTTCTTT. Translating gives CASTPDRVWVNTEAFF.

This chain links TRBV2 with TRBJ1-2; the D gene is possibly TRBD1 (6 bases). This CDR3 is built from 15 residues. Trimming shortened V by 6 bases and J by 0 bases, and 14 bases separated the two germline ends. Germline lookup yields CDR1 SNHLY and CDR2 FYNNEI. CDR3 sequence (DNA): TGTGCCAGCAGAGAACAGGGAGGACCTAACTATGGCTACACCTTC. Its protein product is CASREQGGPNYGYTF.

This chain links TRBV6-5 with TRBJ2-7, with D perhaps TRBD2 (7 bases). The germline gives CDR1 MNHEY, CDR2 SVGAGI. CDR3 length equals 13 residues. The V end lost 6 bases, the J end lost 0 bases, and 9 bases lay between the germline ends. Here the CDR3 reads CASRRGGSYEQYF. CDR3 DNA sequence: TGTGCCAGCAGGAGGGGGGGCTCCTACGAGCAGTACTTC.

The chain recombines TRBV9 with TRBJ2-5, with 13 positions matching TRBD2. Germline-derived CDR1 and CDR2 are SGDLS and YYNGEE. The CDR3 extends over 17 amino acids. Trimming took 0 bases from V and 5 from J; bases not matched to a gene: 7. This CDR3 is CASSVGRTSGRRETQYF. The CDR3 DNA follows: TGTGCCAGCAGCGTAGGGAGGACTAGCGGGAGAAGGGAGACCCAGTACTTC.

CDR3 sequence reads: CAWSPPQVAGGETQYF. In DNA form, the CDR3 reads TGTGCCTGGAGTCCCCCCCAGGTAGCGGGAGGAGAGACCCAGTACTTC. This chain links TRBV30 with TRBJ2-5; TRBD2 agrees at 10 bases. The CDR3 covers 16 residues. Trimming removed 2 bases from V and 4 bases from J; junction bases left unmatched: 10. Germline loops: CDR1 GTSNPN, CDR2 SVGIG (reference sequence).

V and J are TRBV18 and TRBJ2-3; D uncertain. The CDR3 contains 16 residues. Trimming took off 1 base at V and 1 base at J, with 12 bases between the two ends. Germline-derived CDR1 and CDR2 are KGHSH and LQKENI. Here the CDR3 reads CASSPRSGIGTDTQYF. The CDR3 DNA reads TGTGCCAGCTCACCACGGTCCGGTATCGGCACAGATACGCAGTATTTT.

This clone was picked up one time. The chain recombines TRBV7-9 with TRBJ1-6; D gene unclear. V lost 1 base and J 10 bases, leaving 8 bases between the germline ends. The CDR3 contains 13 residues. Germline loops: CDR1 SEHNR, CDR2 FQNEAQ (reference sequence). The CDR3 loop is CASSLGRESPLHF. The CDR3 DNA reads TGTGCCAGCAGCTTAGGACGGGAGTCACCCCTCCACTTT.

The chain carries TRBV7-2 and TRBJ2-1, with a possible D match to TRBD2 (5 bases). The CDR3 totals 15 residues. V was clipped by 0 bases and J by 4 bases, with 10 bases between them. Germline V gives CDR1 SGHTA, CDR2 FQGNSA. The CDR3 loop reads CASSLAVAPYNEQFF. The DNA of the CDR3 is TGTGCCAGCAGCTTAGCAGTAGCGCCGTACAATGAGCAGTTCTTC.

The chain uses TRBV19 and TRBJ1-1; TRBD1 agrees at 7 bases. This CDR3 region has 17 residues. V shed 7 bases, J shed 1 base, and the junction held 15 bases outside the gene matches. CDR1 is LNHDA, CDR2 SQIVND, per germline (reference sequence). The CDR3 nucleotides read TGTGCCAGTACCCAGGAGAGGGGGCTGTCGGGGAACACTGAAGCTTTCTTT. Translated: CASTQERGLSGNTEAFF.